A selection of T cell receptor beta chains follows, all from one sample in a study of T cells in narcolepsy. The assay was immunoSEQ multiplex PCR, and TCRdb's table has in-frame clones only and misses some. The sample consists of about 32,000 clones, 79% of them appearing once. The sequenced material came from memory (CD45RA-) CD4+ T cells from blood. These TCRs come from a human donor in good health. CDR3s include the opening cysteine and the closing phenylalanine or tryptophan. A D gene is named only where the DNA matches it firmly. The size field is filled for only some rows; it gives once, few, many or a size class.

V	size	D	J	DNA	CDR3
TRBV6-1	NA	TRBD1	TRBJ2-1	TGTGCCAGCAGTGATTTTGGGACAGGGGATCTCTTC	CASSDFGTGDLF
TRBV14	NA	NA	TRBJ2-7	TGTGCCAGCAGCCAAGGACCTCTGAGCTCCTACGAGCAGTACTTC	CASSQGPLSSYEQYF
TRBV10-3	NA	NA	TRBJ2-5	TGTGCCATCAGTGAGTCGCGGAAAGAGACCCAGTACTTC	CAISESRKETQYF
TRBV4-2	once	NA	TRBJ2-7	TGTGCCAGCAGCCAAGATTTTGGGTCTGACTACGAGCAGTACTTC	CASSQDFGSDYEQYF
TRBV5-1	NA	TRBD1	TRBJ2-6	TGCGCCAGCAGTCCGGGGACAGGGTTTTACTCTGGGGCCAACGTCCTGACTTTC	CASSPGTGFYSGANVLTF
TRBV19	NA	TRBD1	TRBJ1-1	TGTGCCAGTAGTAGAGGATCGACAGGGGGCTACGGACCAATGAACACTGAAGCTTTCTTT	CASSRGSTGGYGPMNTEAFF
TRBV6-6	NA	NA	TRBJ1-5	TGTGCCAGCAGGGGCCCGGGGGGAGGTACAAATCAGCCCCAGCATTTT	CASRGPGGGTNQPQHF
TRBV30	NA	NA	TRBJ1-3	TGTGCCTGGAGTCCTATGGAAAACACCATATATTTT	CAWSPMENTIYF
TRBV5-1	NA	NA	TRBJ2-1	TGCGCCAGCAGCTTGGTTCCGGGGGACGATGAGCAGTTCTTC	CASSLVPGDDEQFF
TRBV12-5	NA	NA	TRBJ2-2	TGTGCTAGTGGTTTGGGACAGGCGAACACCGGGGAGCTGTTTTTT	CASGLGQANTGELFF
TRBV7-9	NA	TRBD2	TRBJ2-3	TGTGCCAGCAGCTCTACCCTAGCGGGATTCACAGATACGCAGTATTTT	CASSSTLAGFTDTQYF
TRBV9	NA	NA	TRBJ2-2	TGTGCCAGCAGTTTCGGACAGACGAACACCGGGGAGCTGTTTTTT	CASSFGQTNTGELFF
TRBV27	NA	TRBD1	TRBJ1-5	TGTGCCAGCAGTCCCCGGGGACAGGGGTATAGTATGGGCAATCAGCCCCAGCATTTT	CASSPRGQGYSMGNQPQHF
TRBV29-1	NA	TRBD1	TRBJ2-3	TGCAGCGTTGAGGGGACAGGGGGCGGCACAGATACGCAGTATTTT	CSVEGTGGGTDTQYF
TRBV5-1	NA	TRBD1	TRBJ1-5	TGCGCCAGCAGCTTGGGTTCAGGGGGCAAACAGCCCCAGCATTTT	CASSLGSGGKQPQHF
TRBV11-2	few	NA	TRBJ2-1	TGTGCCAGCAGCTTAGATGACAGCAGCTCCTACAATGAGCAGTTCTTC	CASSLDDSSSYNEQFF
TRBV7-9	NA	NA	TRBJ1-1	TGTGCCAGCAGCTTAGGTTTCATGAACACTGAAGCTTTCTTT	CASSLGFMNTEAFF
TRBV5-8	NA	NA	TRBJ1-5	TGTGCCAGCAGCTTGGGATGGAATCAGCCCCAGCATTTT	CASSLGWNQPQHF
TRBV6-6	NA	TRBD2	TRBJ2-1	TGTGCCAGCAGTACTAGCGCTCTATCCTACAATGAGCAGTTCTTC	CASSTSALSYNEQFF
TRBV30	few	NA	TRBJ1-6	TGTGCCTCGCTGACGGGAGCAAATTCACCCCTCCACTTT	CASLTGANSPLHF
TRBV27	once	NA	TRBJ2-7	TGTGCCAGCAGTTTACTGACAGAAAGAACTTACGAGCAGTACTTC	CASSLLTERTYEQYF
TRBV28	few	NA	TRBJ1-4	TGTGCCAGCAGTTTGCAGGGTCCTAATGAAAAACTGTTTTTT	CASSLQGPNEKLFF
TRBV27	few	NA	TRBJ2-7	TGTGCCAGCAGTACCTCTAGGGGTTTGGTGGGGTTATACGAGCAGTACTTC	CASSTSRGLVGLYEQYF
TRBV6-1	NA	NA	TRBJ1-5	TGTGCCAGCAGTGGGGGGCTGGTTCAGCCCCAGCATTTT	CASSGGLVQPQHF
TRBV7-3	NA	NA	TRBJ2-3	TGTGCCAGCAGCTACAGGACAGCCACAGATACGCAGTATTTT	CASSYRTATDTQYF
TRBV25-1	NA	TRBD2	TRBJ2-1	TGTGCCAGCAGTGATATAGCGGGAGGCCCAGCAACTGAGCAGTTCTTC	CASSDIAGGPATEQFF
TRBV2	NA	TRBD1	TRBJ2-7	TGTGCCAGCAGGTTGACAGGGGGCGAGCAGTACTTC	CASRLTGGEQYF
TRBV28	NA	NA	TRBJ1-4	TGTGCCAGCACGAGCCGGGCCACTAATGAAAAACTGTTTTTT	CASTSRATNEKLFF
TRBV2	few	NA	TRBJ2-2	TGTGCCTCCTCTCAGGGAGTTTACGGGGAGCTGTTTTTT	CASSQGVYGELFF